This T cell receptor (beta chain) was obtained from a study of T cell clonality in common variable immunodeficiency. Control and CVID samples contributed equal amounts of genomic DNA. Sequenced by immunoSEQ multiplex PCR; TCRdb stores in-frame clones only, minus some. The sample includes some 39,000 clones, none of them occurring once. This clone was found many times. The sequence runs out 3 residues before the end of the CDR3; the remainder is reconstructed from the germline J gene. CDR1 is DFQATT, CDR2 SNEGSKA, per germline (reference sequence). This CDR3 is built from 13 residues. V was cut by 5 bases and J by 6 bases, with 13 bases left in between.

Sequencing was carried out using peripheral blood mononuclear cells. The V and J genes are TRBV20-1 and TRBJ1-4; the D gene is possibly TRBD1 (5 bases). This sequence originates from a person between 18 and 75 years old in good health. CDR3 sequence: CSAQQGLYEKLFF. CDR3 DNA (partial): TGCAGTGCTCAGCAGGGTTTATATGAAAAA.